Sequencing of this TCR beta chain was carried out in a study of graft-versus-host responses after intestinal transplantation. About the study: Recipients were given multivisceral, liver-intestinal, or isolated intestinal transplants.

The method was immunoSEQ multiplex PCR; TCRdb's version includes in-frame clones alone and lacks a portion of them. The sample yields around 130,000 clones, about 92% seen once. In this sample, this clone turned up a few times. Antigen specificity is unknown. Findings and caveats of the study: Researchers found GvH clones in recipient marrow, and some showed up first in ileum or blood. The highest levels of circulating GvH clones went along with early declines in HvG clones after transplant.

The sequence derives from a human donor who received an intestinal transplant. The sample in question was unstimulated CD4+ T cells sorted from spleen or lymph node cells, obtained before intestinal transplant.

CDR3 sequence (DNA): TGTGCCAGCAGGATGCTGGGTACTGGAAACACCATATATTTT. Translation: CASRMLGTGNTIYF. The chain recombines TRBV5-6 with TRBJ1-3; D gene ambiguous. Germline V gives CDR1 SGHDT, CDR2 YYEEEE. CDR3 length: 14 amino acids. Trimming shortened V by 5 bases and J by 2 bases, and 11 bases separated the two germline ends.